This T cell receptor (beta chain) was obtained from a study of T cell changes during pregnancy in multiple sclerosis. The V gene's germline CDR1 is PRHDT and CDR2 FYEKMQ (reference sequence). J was trimmed by 1 base and V by 4 bases; bases with no gene match: 8. The CDR3 runs 17 residues. Measured with immunoSEQ multiplex PCR; TCRdb has only the in-frame clones, and not every one. The repertoire includes roughly 50,000 clones, 90% to 95% of them detected once, and about 3% sits in the top ten. The V call is TRBV13, the J call TRBJ2-3, with 10 bases aligning to TRBD2. The clonotype originates from a female donor with multiple sclerosis, enrolled in a pregnancy study. The starting material was CD8+ T cells from peripheral blood mononuclear cells, obtained in the third trimester of pregnancy. CDR3 loop: CASSSRLAGGGTDTQYF. The CDR3 DNA sequence: TGTGCCAGCAGCTCGAGACTAGCGGGTGGGGGCACAGATACGCAGTATTTT.